The rows below give T cell receptor beta chains drawn from one sample of a study of shared clonotypes between healthy human individuals. The data were produced by immunoSEQ multiplex PCR, yet TCRdb's version contains in-frame clones alone and is incomplete. The sample holds approximately 1,000,000 clones, about 80% seen once. The sequencing input was memory CD4+ T cells from PBMCs. These receptors came from a man between 18 and 35 years old in good health. Some clones in this sample may be carry-over from other donors' samples. CDR3s leave out the opening cysteine and the closing phenylalanine or tryptophan. D genes are given only for firm matches.

V gene,D gene,J gene,CDR3 protein
TRBV6-1,TRBD1,TRBJ2-7,ASSDPGQGVNEQY
TRBV9,TRBD2,TRBJ2-4,ASSPGTSPKNIQY
TRBV19,TRBD1,TRBJ1-2,ASKLQGAYGYT
TRBV28,TRBD1,TRBJ2-5,ASSLWAGGGETQY
TRBV5-8,TRBD1,TRBJ1-2,ASTRDRGNYGYT
TRBV5-6,TRBD1,TRBJ2-2,ASSEGQGYTGELF
TRBV20-1,.,TRBJ2-7,SARGGNEQY
TRBV5-1,.,TRBJ2-4,ASSLAGTNIQY
TRBV4-1,.,TRBJ1-1,ASGTGITEAF
TRBV4-3,.,TRBJ2-4,ASSQDRDGENIQY
TRBV5-1,.,TRBJ1-4,ASSQPPDEKLF
TRBV6-6,.,TRBJ2-7,ASSSHDSSYEQY
TRBV11-2,TRBD2,TRBJ2-6,ASSIRGGYGANVLT
TRBV5-4,.,TRBJ1-4,ASSRSGSNEKLF
TRBV18,TRBD1,TRBJ1-5,ASSPGQGGDQPQH
TRBV4-2,.,TRBJ2-1,ASSADPAREQF
TRBV5-5,.,TRBJ1-3,ASSLDPEVAIY
TRBV18,TRBD1,TRBJ1-2,ASSRLATGDGYT
TRBV7-3,.,TRBJ2-4,ASSLTAGTTKNIQY
TRBV6-1,.,TRBJ1-3,ASGDTKSGNTIY
TRBV10-2,.,TRBJ1-1,ASTADGYEAF
TRBV27,.,TRBJ1-1,ASSLRPTGGGRTTEAF
TRBV2,.,TRBJ1-5,ASSTDSNNQPQH
TRBV18,TRBD2,TRBJ2-6,ASSLQLAGGSGANVLT
TRBV2,TRBD1,TRBJ2-7,ASRVDRGELYEQY
TRBV28,TRBD1,TRBJ1-5,ASSFRGLPQH
TRBV18,.,TRBJ1-2,ASSPADSNYGYT
TRBV27,.,TRBJ2-2,ASSWAGELF
TRBV28,.,TRBJ1-2,ASSLNRVYT
TRBV5-4,TRBD1,TRBJ1-2,ASSSAGTGRFAYGYT
TRBV9,.,TRBJ2-1,ASSSGNLLVNEQF
TRBV2,TRBD1,TRBJ2-3,ASIRQQGADTQY
TRBV19,.,TRBJ2-5,ASSVEADSQETQY
TRBV7-2,.,TRBJ2-7,ASSSLGGGSYEQY
TRBV30,.,TRBJ2-1,AWSGLEYNEQF
TRBV7-9,.,TRBJ2-3,ASSLDYTMIRQGTDTQY
TRBV19,TRBD2,TRBJ2-1,ASSIATSGQF
TRBV6-1,TRBD1,TRBJ2-3,ATLPRGFTDTQY
TRBV4-1,TRBD2,TRBJ2-5,ASSQDSVGRETQY
TRBV6-1,TRBD2,TRBJ2-1,ASSDTTSGGRQQF
TRBV28,TRBD1,TRBJ1-2,ASRFTGQLNYGYT